The sequence of this T cell receptor (beta chain) was determined in a study of cytomegalovirus exposure and HLA in healthy donors. Use of 60 Vbeta and 13 Jbeta primers characterized the PCR. Libraries were prepared by immunoSEQ multiplex PCR; TCRdb keeps only in-frame clonotypes and omits some of them. The sample has about 160,000 clones, 79% seen once. The CDR3 extends over 15 amino acids. Germline V gene lookup returns CDR1 SGHVS and CDR2 FQNEAQ. V lost 1 base, J lost 3 bases, and 12 bases lay in between. Findings of the study overall: Whilst most TCR sequences proved rare, a subset of public TCRs occurred across many donors. In a later analysis, across HLA loci, associated TCR counts were highest for DRB1, lowest for HLA-C. Immune exposure information available was restricted to CMV serostatus.

Notes on this clone: Its antigen is unidentified.

Sequenced sample: PBMCs. This rearrangement joins TRBV7-8 to TRBJ1-1; maybe TRBD1 (6 bases). The clonotype was recovered from a man aged 45 to 65 in good health and CMV-seropositive. In DNA form, the CDR3 reads TGTGCCAGCAGCTTAGTAAGCGGACAGTACACTGAAGCTTTCTTT. Translating it yields CASSLVSGQYTEAFF.